This record looks at one T cell receptor beta chain sequence and its context. Trimming left V 7 bases short and J 3 bases short, with 12 bases between. This CDR3 comprises 14 residues. The germline V gene encodes CDR1 SNHLY and CDR2 FYNNEI. The record originates from a study of blood T cell repertoires in COVID-19. Libraries were prepared by immunoSEQ multiplex PCR; TCRdb keeps only in-frame clonotypes and omits some of them. The profile shows some 150,000 clones, roughly 82% of them singletons. Sequenced sample: peripheral blood. The gene calls are TRBV2 and TRBJ1-4; no definite D call. This TCR came from a woman in her seventies with acute or convalescent COVID-19. Here the CDR3 reads CASTEGAANEKLFF. The DNA of the CDR3 is TGTGCCAGCACGGAGGGCGCGGCTAATGAAAAACTGTTTTTT.